The T cell receptor beta chain described here comes from a study of CD8+CD57+ T cells in acquired aplastic anemia. Whole-study results and caveats: Overlapping CD8+ CDR3 repertoires of patients and controls contained around 30 shared sequences. In CD8+ cells, Simpson's diversity showed no significant difference between patients and controls.

Genomic DNA templated the TCR beta VDJ and CDR3 profiling. TCRdb called the reads again in MiXCR, with one record for every CDR3 protein. The repertoire consists of hundreds of thousands of distinct CDR3 sequences, with approximately 33% occurring once and the leading ten covering 0.8% to 0.85%. An expansion of CD8+CD57+ cells by flow cytometry had been shown in patients chosen for sequencing. Between the trimmed V and J ends, which lost 0 bases and 3 bases, there was a span of 5 bases. Per germline, CDR1 SGHTA and CDR2 FQGTGA. This CDR3 is 13 amino acids long. This clonotype was seen repeatedly, ten times or more. Its antigen is not identified.

V gene TRBV7-3 combines with J gene TRBJ2-5; the D is unclear. Material: sorted CD4+, CD8+, or CD8+CD57+ T cells (not recorded which) from PBMCs. This sequence originates from a human donor with aplastic anemia. This chain's CDR3 is CASSLTAEETQYF. The CDR3 DNA reads TGTGCCAGCAGCTTAACGGCGGAAGAGACCCAGTACTTC.